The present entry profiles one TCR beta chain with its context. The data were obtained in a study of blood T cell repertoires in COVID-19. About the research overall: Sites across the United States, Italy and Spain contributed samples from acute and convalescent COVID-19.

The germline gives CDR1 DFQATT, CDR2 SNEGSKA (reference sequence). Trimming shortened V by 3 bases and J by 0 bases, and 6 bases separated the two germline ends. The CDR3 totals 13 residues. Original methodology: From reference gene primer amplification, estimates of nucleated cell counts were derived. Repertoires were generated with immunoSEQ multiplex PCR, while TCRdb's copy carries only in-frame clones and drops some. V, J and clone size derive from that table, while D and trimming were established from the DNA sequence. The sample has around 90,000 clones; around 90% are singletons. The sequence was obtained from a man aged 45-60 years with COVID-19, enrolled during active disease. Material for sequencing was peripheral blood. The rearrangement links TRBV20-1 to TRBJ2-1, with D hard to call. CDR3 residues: CSASRRSYNEQFF. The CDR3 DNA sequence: TGCAGTGCTAGTCGTCGCTCCTACAATGAGCAGTTCTTC.